This T cell receptor beta chain is from a study of spatial heterogeneity in lung cancer. Germline V gene sequence: CDR1 DFQATT, CDR2 SNEGSKA (reference sequence). The CDR3 spans 14 residues. V lost 5 bases to trimming and J lost 2 bases; unmatched junction nucleotides: 8. Described time point: sample taken at primary tumor resection. No cells were sorted before sequencing. The whole RNA sequenced was extracted from tumor, nontumor lung or frozen PBMC. There are many counts of this clonotype. On each TCR cDNA molecule, a unique molecular identifier was present. TCRdb reprocessed the 5' RACE reads via MiXCR and lists one record per CDR3 protein. The sample shows 55,000 to 75,000 distinct CDR3 sequences, 7.5% to 9% of them seen only once.

The sequencing here drew on PBMCs, taken at surgery. The source is a female donor with early-stage non-small cell lung cancer. V gene TRBV20-1 combines with J gene TRBJ2-7, with 8 bases lining up with TRBD2. The CDR3 DNA reads as TGCAGTGCTGAGTCTAGCGGGCGCACCTACGAGCAGTACTTC. Encoded protein: CSAESSGRTYEQYF.